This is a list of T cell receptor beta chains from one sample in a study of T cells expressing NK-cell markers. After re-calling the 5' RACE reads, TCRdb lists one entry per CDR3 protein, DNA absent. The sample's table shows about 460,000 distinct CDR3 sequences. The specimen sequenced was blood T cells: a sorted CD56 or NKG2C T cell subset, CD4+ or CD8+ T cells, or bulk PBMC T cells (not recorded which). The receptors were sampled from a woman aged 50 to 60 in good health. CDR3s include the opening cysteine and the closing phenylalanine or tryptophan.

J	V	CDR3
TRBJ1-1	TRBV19	CASTMRDTEAFF
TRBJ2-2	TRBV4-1	CASRGLAGGGGELFF
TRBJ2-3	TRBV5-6	CASSLAVGGASTDTQYF
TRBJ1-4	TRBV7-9	CASSLTRGTSTNEKLFF
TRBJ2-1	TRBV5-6	CASSSPGLAGYDEQFF
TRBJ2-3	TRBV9	CASSVADLRDTQYF
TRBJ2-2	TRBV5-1	CASSGTSGRNTGELFF
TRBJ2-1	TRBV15	CATLNRGSYNEQFF
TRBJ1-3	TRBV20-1	CSARGGGAYGNTIYF
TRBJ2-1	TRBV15	CATSLISNEQFF